The next 17 T cell receptor beta chains were all read from a single sample in a study of cytomegalovirus exposure and HLA in healthy donors. A multiplex PCR was run with 60 Vbeta primers and 13 Jbeta primers. Data came from immunoSEQ multiplex PCR; TCRdb stores just in-frame clones and leaves some out. The sample contains 120,000 or so clones, over 60% of which appear only once. Sequencing was carried out using PBMCs. The receptors come from a man aged 18 to 35 in good health and CMV-seronegative.

This chain connects TRBV4-1 to TRBJ2-3; D is unclear. The CDR3 is made up of 17 amino acids. Germline V CDR1 and CDR2: MGHRA, YSYEKL. V was trimmed by 0 bases and J by 4 bases, leaving 17 bases between them. The CDR3 is CASSQDPNGVRSDTQYF. DNA for the CDR3: TGCGCCAGCAGCCAAGACCCGAACGGAGTGAGGTCAGATACGCAGTATTTT.

This clone was seen only once. V usage is TRBV2 and J usage is TRBJ2-1, with 13 bases aligning to TRBD2. Per germline, CDR1 SNHLY and CDR2 FYNNEI. This CDR3 has 19 amino acids. Trimming at V came to 9 bases and at J to 0 bases, leaving 14 bases not matched to a gene. CDR3 sequence (DNA): TGTGCCAGAAGAGGTGGGACTAGCGGGGACCAGGTCTCCTACAATGAGCAGTTCTTC. This codes for CARRGGTSGDQVSYNEQFF.

In this sample, this clone turned up a few times. This chain links TRBV5-5 with TRBJ1-5; tentatively, D is TRBD1 (5 bases). Germline lookup yields CDR1 SGHKS and CDR2 YYEKEE (reference sequence). Trimming shortened V by 1 base and J by 1 base, and 9 bases separated the two germline ends. This CDR3 spans 15 amino acids. The CDR3 nucleotides read TGTGCCAGCAGCTTGCGGGGGTTGAGCAATCAGCCCCAGCATTTT. It codes for CASSLRGLSNQPQHF.

This CDR3 reads CASSKTLDRDEQYF. The DNA of the CDR3 is TGTGCCAGCAGCAAAACCCTAGACCGGGACGAGCAGTACTTC. The V and J genes are TRBV6-5 and TRBJ2-7; no clear D. Trimming cost V 6 bases and J 5 bases, with 17 bases left between them. This CDR3 contains 14 residues. Germline CDR1 is MNHEY and CDR2 is SVGAGI.

The chain recombines TRBV6-1 with TRBJ2-7; weak D call: TRBD1 (5 bases). V lost 1 base and J lost 3, with 10 bases in between. Germline values: CDR1 MNHNS, CDR2 SASEGT. The CDR3 has 14 amino acids. CDR3 DNA sequence: TGTGCCAGCAGTGAAGGGGGCCGCAACTACGAGCAGTACGTC. Residues: CASSEGGRNYEQYV.

This CDR3 reads CATSRDRQGMQYF. The CDR3 nucleotides are TGTGCCACCAGCAGAGATCGACAGGGAATGCAGTACTTC. V usage is TRBV15 and J usage is TRBJ2-7; 7 bases align to TRBD1. The CDR3 runs 13 residues. Unmatched junction bases numbered 5, after V lost 0 bases and J lost 9 bases. Germline values: CDR1 LNHNV, CDR2 YYDKDF (reference sequence).

The chain employs TRBV11-2 and TRBJ1-1; D gene unclear. The CDR3 consists of 15 residues. Germline loops: CDR1 SGHAT, CDR2 FQNNGV. Trimming shortened V by 2 bases and J by 5 bases, and 15 bases separated the two germline ends. The chain's CDR3 is CASSLQATPVTEAFF. CDR3 coding DNA: TGTGCCAGCAGCTTACAGGCTACCCCGGTGACTGAAGCTTTCTTT. The whole variable domain, remainder taken from reference TRBV11-2 and TRBJ1-1, is EAGVAQSPRYKIIEKRQSVAFWCNPISGHATLYWYQQILGQGPKLLIQFQNNGVVDDSQLPKDRFSAERLKGVDSTLKIQPAKLEDSAVYLCASSLQATPVTEAFFGQGTRLTVV.

CDR3 loop: CAWSILGTGRGYTF. Written as DNA, the CDR3 is TGTGCCTGGAGTATTCTTGGTACAGGTCGAGGCTACACCTTC. The genes are TRBV30 and TRBJ1-2; tentatively, D is TRBD1 (5 bases). The CDR3 has 14 amino acids. Deletions cut 2 bases from V and 8 bases from J, with 18 bases between. Per germline, CDR1 GTSNPN and CDR2 SVGIG (reference sequence).

The rearrangement links TRBV4-2 to TRBJ2-3; TRBD2 aligns across 10 bases. The CDR3 length is 17 residues. Germline CDR1 reads LGHNA; CDR2 reads YNFKEQ. The V segment lost 0 bases and the J segment 5 bases; nucleotides outside the gene matches: 8. The DNA for the CDR3 is TGTGCCAGCAGCCAAGATCCAGCGGGAGGGCCTCAAGATACGCAGTATTTT. The encoded protein is CASSQDPAGGPQDTQYF.

V and J are TRBV7-9 and TRBJ1-1; D is unclear. In germline, CDR1 is SEHNR, CDR2 FQNEAQ (reference sequence). This CDR3 comprises 15 residues. V was clipped by 7 bases and J by 0 bases, with 15 bases between them. CDR3 nucleotide sequence: TGTGCCAGCATCCGAAGCGGGCACTTGAACACTGAAGCTTTCTTT. The encoded protein is CASIRSGHLNTEAFF. The complete variable domain, with remaining parts taken from reference TRBV7-9 and TRBJ1-1, reads DTGVSQNPRHKITKRGQNVTFRCDPISEHNRLYWYRQTLGQGPEFLTYFQNEAQLEKSRLLSDRFSAERPKGSFSTLEIQRTEQGDSAMYLCASIRSGHLNTEAFFGQGTRLTVV.

V usage is TRBV7-7 and J usage is TRBJ2-3, with 11 bases matching TRBD2. After removal of 5 bases from V and 2 bases from J, the junction contained 6 bases not matched to a gene. CDR3 length: 16 amino acids. Looked up from germline, CDR1 is SSHAT and CDR2 is FNYEAQ (reference sequence). Here the CDR3 DNA reads TGTGCCAGCAGCCCGATAGCGGGAGGGCTCACAGATACGCAGTATTTT. Its translation is CASSPIAGGLTDTQYF.

The gene calls are TRBV4-1 and TRBJ2-3; possibly TRBD1 for D (5 bases). The V gene's germline CDR1 is MGHRA and CDR2 YSYEKL. Trimming took off 4 bases at V and 7 bases at J, with 15 bases between the two ends. This CDR3 is built from 14 residues. DNA for the CDR3: TGCGCCAGCAGCCCAAACTCAGGGAAGAATACGCAGTATTTT. Protein: CASSPNSGKNTQYF.

This chain links TRBV6-4 with TRBJ2-7; TRBD1 might be the D (5 bases). Germline CDR1 MRHNA, CDR2 SNTAGT. Trimming took 5 bases from V and 3 from J, leaving 11 bases between them. This CDR3 spans 13 amino acids. CDR3 DNA sequence: TGTGCCAGCAGTCTCCTAGGGGACTACGAGCAGTACGTC. Encoded protein: CASSLLGDYEQYV.

V is TRBV4-1 and J is TRBJ2-2; 11 positions agree with TRBD2. CDR3 size: 21 residues. Germline V gene data show CDR1 as MGHRA and CDR2 as YSYEKL. With V trimmed by 2 bases and J by 5 bases, 19 bases remained unmatched. The CDR3 region is CASSQHPTGTSGFEGTGELFF. In DNA form, the CDR3 reads TGCGCCAGCAGCCAACACCCTACCGGGACTAGCGGATTTGAAGGAACCGGGGAGCTGTTTTTT.

The V call is TRBV5-6, the J call TRBJ1-2; weak D call: TRBD1 (6 bases). The germline gives CDR1 SGHDT, CDR2 YYEEEE. The CDR3 extends over 14 amino acids. V dropped 4 bases and J dropped 5 bases, with 15 bases sitting between them. The CDR3 spells CASSPGTTQYGYTF. CDR3 bases: TGTGCCAGCAGCCCCGGGACAACTCAATATGGCTACACCTTC.

The V gene is TRBV18, the J gene TRBJ2-1; no clear D. V was cut by 6 bases and J by 5 bases, with 11 bases left in between. CDR3 size: 13 residues. The V gene's germline CDR1 is KGHSH and CDR2 LQKENI. This CDR3 reads CASSRLENNEQFF. Here the CDR3 DNA reads TGTGCCAGCTCCCGGCTGGAGAACAATGAGCAGTTCTTC. Full variable domain (remainder filled in from reference TRBV18 and TRBJ2-1): NAGVMQNPRHLVRRRGQEARLRCSPMKGHSHVYWYRQLPEEGLKFMVYLQKENIIDESGMPKERFSAEFPKEGPSILRIQQVVRGDSAAYFCASSRLENNEQFFGPGTRLTVL.

V gene TRBV27 combines with J gene TRBJ1-3, with D maybe TRBD1 (6 bases). CDR1 is MNHEY and CDR2 is SMNVEV in the germline V gene (reference sequence). The CDR3 runs 14 residues. With 5 bases removed from V and 2 bases from J, the gap between germline ends came to 10 bases. The CDR3 nucleotides read TGTGCCAGCAGTCCACGACAGGCTGGAAACACCATATATTTT. Its protein product is CASSPRQAGNTIYF.